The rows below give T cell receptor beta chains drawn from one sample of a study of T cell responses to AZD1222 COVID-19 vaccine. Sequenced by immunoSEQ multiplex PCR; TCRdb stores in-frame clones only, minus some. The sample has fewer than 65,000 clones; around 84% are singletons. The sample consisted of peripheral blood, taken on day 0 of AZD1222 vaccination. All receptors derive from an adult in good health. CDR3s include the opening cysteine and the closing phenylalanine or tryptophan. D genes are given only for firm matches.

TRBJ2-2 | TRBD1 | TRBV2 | TGTGCCAGCAGAGGGGGCCTGAACACCGGGGAGCTGTTTTTT | CASRGGLNTGELFF
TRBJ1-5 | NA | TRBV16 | TGTGCCAGCAGCGAAAGGGTGGGAACTAGCAATCAGCCCCAGCATTTT | CASSERVGTSNQPQHF
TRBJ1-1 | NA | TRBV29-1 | TGCAGCGGGGCACCAGGGGCCGCACCGAACACTGAAGCTTTCTTT | CSGAPGAAPNTEAFF
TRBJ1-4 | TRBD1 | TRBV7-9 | TGTGCCAGCAGCTTAGCGCGGGGGACAGAAAATAATGAAAAACTGTTTTTT | CASSLARGTENNEKLFF
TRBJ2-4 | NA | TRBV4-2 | TGTGCCAGCAGCCGGGGTTTAAAAAACATTCAGTACTTC | CASSRGLKNIQYF
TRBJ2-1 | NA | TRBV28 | TGTGCCAGCAGTTTAGGGCGGCGGAGGGGATTTTGGGGCTACAATGAGCAGTTCTTC | CASSLGRRRGFWGYNEQFF
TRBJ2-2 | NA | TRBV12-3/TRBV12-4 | TGTGCCAGCAGCCGACTAGGGATCGGGGAGCTGTTTTTT | CASSRLGIGELFF
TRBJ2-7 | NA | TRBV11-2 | TGTGCCAGCAGCTTTTCGGGACGGGGAATTGTGCAGTACTTC | CASSFSGRGIVQYF
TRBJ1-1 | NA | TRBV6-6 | TGTGCCACCCATATGAACAGGGTGAGCACTGAAGCTTTCTTT | CATHMNRVSTEAFF
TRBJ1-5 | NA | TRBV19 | TGTGCCAGTAGTATAGAGGCAGGCCGAATAGGCAATCAGCCCCAGCATTTT | CASSIEAGRIGNQPQHF
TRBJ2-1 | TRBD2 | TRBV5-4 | TGTGCCAGCAGCCCCGGGACTAGAGACAATGAGCAGTTCTTC | CASSPGTRDNEQFF
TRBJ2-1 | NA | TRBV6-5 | TGTGCCAGCAGTTACTCCGGGGGATACAATGAGCAGTTCTTC | CASSYSGGYNEQFF
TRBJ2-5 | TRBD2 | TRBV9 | TGTGCCAGCAGCGAAGGGGCTAGCGGGGTCGAGACCCAGTACTTC | CASSEGASGVETQYF
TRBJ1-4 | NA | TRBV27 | TGTGCCAGCAGTCCGCGGGCGGGGGAAAAACTGTTTTTT | CASSPRAGEKLFF
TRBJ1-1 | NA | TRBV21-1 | TGTGCCAGCCTCGCCGAAGCTTTCTTT | CASLAEAFF
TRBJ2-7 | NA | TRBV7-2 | TGTGCCAGCAGCTTTGACAGAACCTACGAGCAGTACTTC | CASSFDRTYEQYF
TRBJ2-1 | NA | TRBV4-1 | TGCGCCAGCGTGGGACTTGGGGACAATGAGCAGTTCTTC | CASVGLGDNEQFF
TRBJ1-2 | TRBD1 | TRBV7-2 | TGTGCCAGCAGCCTTACGGGACAGGGGGAGGGCTACACCTTC | CASSLTGQGEGYTF
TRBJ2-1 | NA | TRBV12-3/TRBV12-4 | TGTGCCAGCAGTTCCTACAATGAGCAGTTCTTC | CASSSYNEQFF
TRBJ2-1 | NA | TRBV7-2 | TGTGCCAGCAGCTTAGATAGTAACAATGAGCAGTTCTTC | CASSLDSNNEQFF
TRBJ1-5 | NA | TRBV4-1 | TGCGCCAGCAGCCGAGAAGACCCGGACCCATCCGGACAGCCCCAGCATTTT | CASSREDPDPSGQPQHF
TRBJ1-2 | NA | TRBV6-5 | TGTGCCAGCAGTTACCTGTGGACAGACTATGGCTACACCTTC | CASSYLWTDYGYTF
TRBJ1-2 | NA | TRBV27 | TGTGCCAGCAGTTTGGGGGGGGGTGGAGGCTACACCTTC | CASSLGGGGGYTF
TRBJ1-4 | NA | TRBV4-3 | TGCGCCAGCAGCCAAGTGGAAACGGTCGTAACTAATGAAAAACTGTTTTTT | CASSQVETVVTNEKLFF
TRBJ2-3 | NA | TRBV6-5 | TGTGCCAGCAGTTACTCTATGGAAGGAGCAGATACGCAGTATTTT | CASSYSMEGADTQYF
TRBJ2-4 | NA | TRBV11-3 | TGTGCCAGCAGCTTAGGGGGCTGGAGGGATCTAGCCAAAAACATTCAGTACTTC | CASSLGGWRDLAKNIQYF
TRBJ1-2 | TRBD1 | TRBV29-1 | TGCAGCGTTGAAGTGGTCGACAGGGGAGGCTACACCTTC | CSVEVVDRGGYTF
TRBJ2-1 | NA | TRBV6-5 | TGTGCCAGCAGTCCCGACAGGGACTTTTACAATGAGCAGTTCTTC | CASSPDRDFYNEQFF
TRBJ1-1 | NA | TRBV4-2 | TGTGCCAGCAGCCAACCTGTAAGGAAGGTCACTGAAGCTTTCTTT | CASSQPVRKVTEAFF
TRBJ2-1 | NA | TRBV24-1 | TGTGCCACCAGTGATCCCCTAAACAATGAGCAGTTCTTC | CATSDPLNNEQFF
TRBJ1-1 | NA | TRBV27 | TGTGCCAGCAAAAGTAGCGTCGGGTGGGAGAACACTGAAGCTTTCTTT | CASKSSVGWENTEAFF
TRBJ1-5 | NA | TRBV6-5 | TGTGCCAGCAGTTGGGCCGCAGGGAGCAATCAGCCCCAGCATTTT | CASSWAAGSNQPQHF
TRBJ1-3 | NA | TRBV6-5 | TGTGCCAGCAGTTACTCGAGAAACTCTGGAAACACCATATATTTT | CASSYSRNSGNTIYF
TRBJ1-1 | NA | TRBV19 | TGTGCCACCTTAGGTTCCCCCTTGAACACTGAAGCTTTCTTT | CATLGSPLNTEAFF
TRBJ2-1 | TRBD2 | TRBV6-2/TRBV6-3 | TGTGCCAGCAGTTCCCTAGCGGGAGGGGAGGATGAGCAGTTCTTC | CASSSLAGGEDEQFF
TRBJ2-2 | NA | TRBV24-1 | TGTGCCACCAGACAGGGAAACACCGGGGAGCTGTTTTTT | CATRQGNTGELFF
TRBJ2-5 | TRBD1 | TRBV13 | TGTGCCAGCAGCTTAGAGACAGGGGTGGGGCAAGAGACCCAGTACTTC | CASSLETGVGQETQYF